This T cell receptor (beta chain) was sequenced during a study of blood T cells in healthy people across ages. The authors ran a second PCR of about 7 to 11 cycles using a sample-barcoded 5' primer and a J-beta primer mix. Template switching added a 12-random-nucleotide identifier to every cDNA molecule. TCRdb reprocessed the 5' RACE reads with MiXCR, giving one entry per CDR3 protein. The data show 500,000 to 650,000 distinct CDR3 sequences, 27% seen once. CDR3 length: 13 residues. CDR1 is SQVTM and CDR2 is ANQGSEA in the germline V gene. With 7 bases clipped from V and 3 bases from J, the junction kept 8 bases outside the gene matches. This same sample was also part of a study on T cells of mothers and their children. In that study: Relative to unrelated pairs, biologically related mother-child dyads exhibited marginally greater, non-significant overlap.

This sequence originates from a boy aged 2 to 10 in good health. The chain combines TRBV29-1 with TRBJ2-7, with TRBD1 matching 8 bases. The material sequenced was blood. CDR3 protein: CSARTGRGYEQYF. The CDR3 DNA sequence: TGCAGCGCAAGGACAGGGCGAGGCTACGAGCAGTACTTC.